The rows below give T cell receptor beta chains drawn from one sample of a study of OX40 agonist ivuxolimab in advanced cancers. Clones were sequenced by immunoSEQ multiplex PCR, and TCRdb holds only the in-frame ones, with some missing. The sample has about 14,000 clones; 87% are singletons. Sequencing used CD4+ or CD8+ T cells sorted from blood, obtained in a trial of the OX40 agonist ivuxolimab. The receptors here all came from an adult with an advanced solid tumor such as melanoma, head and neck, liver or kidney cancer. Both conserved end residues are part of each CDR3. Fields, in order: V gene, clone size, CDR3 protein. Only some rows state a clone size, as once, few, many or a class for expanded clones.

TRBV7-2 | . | CAVRLAGANTGELFF
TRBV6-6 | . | CASSYGGAQPQHF
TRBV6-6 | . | CASSPGAHQPQHF
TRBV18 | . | CASSNPGQINQETQYF
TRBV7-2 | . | CASSLGKIGTGELFF
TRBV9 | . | CASSVGASGGLYEQYF
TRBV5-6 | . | CASSLEQGYEQYF
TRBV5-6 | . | CASSLGGVETQYF
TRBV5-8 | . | CASSLVRQASTDTQYF
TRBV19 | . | CASTTKTSGDGYGYTF
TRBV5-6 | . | CASRLTSGTDTQYF
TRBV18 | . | CASSTGQGSWEQYF
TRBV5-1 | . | CASSFTGELFF
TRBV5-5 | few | CASSLGALMYGYTF
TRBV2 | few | CASNGRGDRDDEQYF
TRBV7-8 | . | CASSSGGARQPQHF
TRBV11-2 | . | CASSPPAPAEYF
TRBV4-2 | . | CASSQGVGTSSYNEQFF
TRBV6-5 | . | CASSNTGFGEKLFF
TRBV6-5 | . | CASSKLIGLYTQYF